What follows are 17 T cell receptor beta chains derived from one specimen sequenced in a study of identical twins. MiXCR, run by TCRdb on the 5' RACE reads, gives a single entry per CDR3 protein. The table lists roughly 570,000 distinct CDR3 sequences, 7.5% to 10% of them singletons. These data are also associated with another study on yellow fever vaccine responses in identical twins.

What was sequenced was PBMCs. Every receptor here comes from a woman aged 18-29 years in good health.

This clonotype was detected ten times or more. The CDR3: CASSGTDFRRNTIYF. DNA of the CDR3: TGTGCCAGCAGCGGGACAGACTTCAGGCGTAACACCATATATTTT. This chain uses TRBV5-6 with TRBJ1-3, with 7 bases lining up with TRBD1. CDR1 is SGHDT and CDR2 is YYEEEE in the germline V gene. Unmatched junction bases numbered 11, after V lost 4 bases and J lost 7 bases. The CDR3 contains 15 residues. Full variable domain (missing parts from reference TRBV5-6 and TRBJ1-3): DAGVTQSPTHLIKTRGQQVTLRCSPKSGHDTVSWYQQALGQGPQFIFQYYEEEERQRGNFPDRFSGHQFPNYSSELNVNALLLGDSALYLCASSGTDFRRNTIYFGEGSWLTVV.

This clonotype was counted only a few times. The chain uses TRBV11-2 and TRBJ2-3; 9 nucleotides line up with TRBD1. V lost 3 bases and J lost 8; bases outside the gene matches: 6. The CDR3 spans 14 residues. Germline V lookup: CDR1 SGHAT, CDR2 FQNNGV. The CDR3 loop reads CASSFRDRDGTQYF. The CDR3 DNA is TGTGCCAGCAGCTTTCGGGACAGGGATGGTACGCAGTATTTT.

This clonotype was counted many times. V usage is TRBV29-1 and J usage is TRBJ1-5; 9 bases line up with TRBD1. With V trimmed by 5 bases and J by 5 bases, 1 base remained unmatched. CDR1 SQVTM and CDR2 ANQGSEA come from the germline V gene. This CDR3 comprises 12 residues. CDR3 sequence: CSVRTGDQPQHF. The CDR3 DNA reads TGCAGCGTTCGGACAGGGGATCAGCCCCAGCATTTT.

V and J are TRBV27 and TRBJ2-1; D is undetermined. V shed 4 bases and J shed 5 bases, with 6 bases lying between them. The germline CDR1 and CDR2 sequences are MNHEY and SMNVEV (reference sequence). The CDR3 extends over 12 amino acids. CDR3 amino acids: CASSSPDNEQFF. The CDR3, as DNA: TGTGCCAGCAGTTCCCCTGACAATGAGCAGTTCTTC.

The genes are TRBV6-2 or TRBV6-3 and TRBJ2-1, with TRBD2 matching over 11 bases. The junction had 4 bases not matched to a gene; V was cut back by 0 bases and J by 0 bases. CDR3 length: 18 residues. CDR1 and CDR2 from the germline V gene are MNHEY and SVGEGT. The CDR3 is CASSYSTSGIGSYNEQFF. DNA for the CDR3: TGTGCCAGCAGTTACTCGACTAGCGGGATCGGCTCCTACAATGAGCAGTTCTTC.

This clonotype was detected a few times. The chain carries TRBV11-2 and TRBJ1-4; possibly TRBD1 for D (5 bases). Germline lookup yields CDR1 SGHAT and CDR2 FQNNGV. The V end lost 6 bases, the J end lost 5 bases, and 7 bases lay between the germline ends. This CDR3 region has 12 residues. The chain's CDR3 is CASRGPNEKLFF. CDR3 DNA: TGTGCCAGCAGGGGACCGAATGAAAAACTGTTTTTT.

The chain has TRBV9 and TRBJ2-2; 7 bases align to TRBD1. The germline V gene encodes CDR1 SGDLS and CDR2 YYNGEE. The CDR3 consists of 15 residues. V was clipped by 0 bases and J by 5 bases; unmatched bases: 4. The CDR3 region has the DNA TGTGCCAGCAGCGTAGTGCCAGGGGGTACCGGGGAGCTGTTTTTT. It is translated as CASSVVPGGTGELFF.

The chain is built from TRBV12-3 or TRBV12-4 and TRBJ2-7; D is unclear. There are 15 residues in the CDR3. The V gene lost 1 base and the J gene lost 3 bases, with 13 bases spanning the gap. Here the CDR3 reads CASSLEVGPNYEQYF. In nucleotides, the CDR3 is TGTGCCAGCAGTTTAGAGGTGGGCCCGAACTACGAGCAGTACTTC.

The chain carries TRBV30 and TRBJ2-7; 7 positions match TRBD2. Trimming cost V 2 bases and J 3 bases; bases outside gene matches: 13. From germline, CDR1 is GTSNPN and CDR2 SVGIG (reference sequence). The CDR3 covers 16 residues. CDR3 residues: CAWSPARLAALYEQYF. As DNA, the CDR3 is TGTGCCTGGAGTCCCGCCCGGCTAGCGGCCCTCTACGAGCAGTACTTC.

The sample holds a few counts of this clonotype. The rearrangement links TRBV5-4 to TRBJ1-2; 7 bases match TRBD1. With 4 bases clipped from V and 4 bases from J, the junction kept 7 bases outside the gene matches. CDR3 length: 14 amino acids. Germline assignment: CDR1 SGHNT and CDR2 YYREEE (reference sequence). The CDR3 DNA follows: TGTGCCAGCAGCGTACCGGGACAGATCTATGGCTACACCTTC. Amino acids: CASSVPGQIYGYTF. The full variable domain, with the rest looked up from reference TRBV5-4 and TRBJ1-2, is ETGVTQSPTHLIKTRGQQVTLRCSSQSGHNTVSWYQQALGQGPQFIFQYYREEENGRGNFPPRFSGLQFPNYSSELNVNALELDDSALYLCASSVPGQIYGYTFGSGTRLTVV.

This clonotype has only one observation. The J gene is TRBJ1-6, the V gene TRBV20-1; 9 bases map to TRBD1. Germline CDR1 is DFQATT and CDR2 is SNEGSKA (reference sequence). V lost 4 bases and J lost 14; bases outside the gene matches: 3. This CDR3 region has 11 residues. CDR3: CSANRGPALHF. Written as DNA, the CDR3 is TGCAGTGCTAACAGGGGGCCCGCCCTCCACTTT.

The chain joins TRBV29-1 to TRBJ2-1; 14 bases match TRBD2. Germline V gene sequence: CDR1 SQVTM, CDR2 ANQGSEA. Germline trimming cut 6 bases from V and 0 bases from J; bases unmatched to any gene: 4. The CDR3 spans 16 residues. The CDR3 DNA reads TGCAGCGTAACAGGGACTAGCGGGGGCTCCTACAATGAGCAGTTCTTC. It yields the protein CSVTGTSGGSYNEQFF.

The chain couples TRBV6-2 or TRBV6-3 to TRBJ1-2; the D is unclear. V was clipped by 0 bases and J by 1 base, with 12 bases between them. The germline gives CDR1 MNHEY, CDR2 SVGEGT. This CDR3 region has 16 residues. The CDR3 sequence is CASSYSWAALNYGYTF. The CDR3 bases are TGTGCCAGCAGTTACTCGTGGGCAGCACTTAACTATGGCTACACCTTC.

This chain connects TRBV5-6 to TRBJ2-3; TRBD2 aligns across 8 bases. This CDR3 contains 16 residues. Germline V CDR1 and CDR2: SGHDT, YYEEEE. Trimming took 3 bases from V and 4 from J; bases not matched to a gene: 10. CDR3 amino acids: CASSSDPSGGADTQYF. As DNA, the CDR3 is TGTGCCAGCAGCTCGGACCCAAGCGGGGGTGCAGATACGCAGTATTTT.

The rearrangement links TRBV4-3 to TRBJ2-7, with TRBD2 identical over 7 bases. Trimming took 0 bases from V and 2 from J; bases not matched to a gene: 4. This CDR3 has 15 residues. Germline loops: CDR1 LGHNA, CDR2 YSLEER. This CDR3 reads CASSQDWAGAYEQYF. The DNA for the CDR3 is TGCGCCAGCAGCCAAGACTGGGCGGGAGCCTACGAGCAGTACTTC.

This clonotype was seen repeatedly, ten times or more. The chain joins TRBV11-2 to TRBJ1-5, with no clear D. Trimming left V 3 bases short and J 6 bases short, with 12 bases between. The CDR3 length is 14 residues. CDR1 and CDR2 (germline): SGHAT, FQNNGV. CDR3 protein: CASSLDGPGQPQHF. As DNA, the CDR3 is TGTGCCAGCAGCTTGGACGGGCCTGGTCAGCCCCAGCATTTT.

The chain couples TRBV27 to TRBJ2-2; 8 bases agree with TRBD2. Germline lookup yields CDR1 MNHEY and CDR2 SMNVEV (reference sequence). CDR3 size: 15 residues. V lost 5 bases to trimming and J lost 3 bases; unmatched junction nucleotides: 5. The CDR3 spells CASSPRGDYTGELFF. CDR3 nucleotides: TGTGCCAGCAGTCCGCGGGGGGACTACACCGGGGAGCTGTTTTTT.